The rows below give T cell receptor beta chains drawn from one sample of a study of T-cell reconstitution after alpha-beta-depleted transplantation in children. TCRdb passed the PCR reads through MiXCR, listing each CDR3 protein once. The sample yields about 90,000 distinct CDR3 sequences, around 16% seen once. This sample comprised PBMCs, mostly from graft donor cells, obtained 180 days after TCRalphabeta/CD19-depleted stem cell transplant. The receptors here all came from a male patient aged 2 to 10 who had a stem cell transplant for acute lymphoblastic leukemia, so the T cells may come from the graft donor. CDR3s include the opening cysteine and the closing phenylalanine or tryptophan. A D gene is named only where the DNA matches it firmly. Only some rows state a clone size, as once, few, many or a class for expanded clones.

D gene	V gene	J gene	clone size	CDR3 protein	CDR3 DNA
.	TRBV20-1	TRBJ1-6	.	CSARPTESSYNSPLHF	TGCAGTGCTAGACCTACTGAAAGCTCCTATAATTCACCCCTCCACTTT
TRBD2	TRBV11-2	TRBJ2-3	.	CASSVLAGASTDTQYF	TGTGCCAGCAGCGTGTTAGCGGGGGCTAGCACAGATACGCAGTATTTT
.	TRBV6-2/TRBV6-3	TRBJ2-3	many	CASSLSPRTAQYF	TGTGCCAGCAGTTTATCTCCGCGGACTGCGCAGTATTTT
.	TRBV7-9	TRBJ2-1	.	CASRLGGEQFF	TGTGCCAGCAGACTAGGTGGTGAGCAGTTCTTC
TRBD1	TRBV12-3/TRBV12-4	TRBJ2-3	few	CASSDPLTGGSDTQYF	TGTGCCAGCAGTGATCCACTGACAGGGGGCTCAGATACGCAGTATTTT
.	TRBV10-3	TRBJ2-1	.	CAISEGLGSQFF	TGTGCCATCAGTGAGGGGTTAGGGAGCCAGTTCTTC
.	TRBV3-1	TRBJ1-5	many	CASSLSGGDQPQHF	TGTGCCAGCAGCCTCTCGGGGGGCGATCAGCCCCAGCATTTT
.	TRBV2	TRBJ1-5	.	CASSDGNQPQHF	TGTGCCAGCAGTGATGGCAATCAGCCCCAGCATTTT
TRBD2	TRBV5-1	TRBJ2-1	.	CASSLTSGGARYSYNEQFF	TGCGCCAGCAGCTTAACTAGCGGGGGGGCCCGTTACTCCTACAATGAGCAGTTCTTC
TRBD2	TRBV5-6	TRBJ2-1	.	CASSWGLAGYNEQFF	TGTGCCAGCAGCTGGGGACTAGCGGGCTACAATGAGCAGTTCTTC
TRBD1	TRBV12-3/TRBV12-4	TRBJ2-5	.	CASRQGIEETQYF	TGTGCCAGCAGACAGGGGATCGAAGAGACCCAGTACTTC
TRBD1	TRBV27	TRBJ2-5	few	CASSLSTGGETQYF	TGTGCCAGCAGTTTATCGACAGGGGGAGAGACCCAGTACTTC
TRBD1	TRBV7-9	TRBJ1-3	.	CASSSHQQGAGNTIYF	TGTGCCAGCAGCTCACACCAACAGGGGGCTGGAAACACCATATATTTT
.	TRBV20-1	TRBJ2-7	many	CSASQVHYEQYF	TGCAGTGCTAGTCAGGTGCATTACGAGCAGTACTTC